These T cell receptor beta chains were read from a single sample in a study of identical twins. In TCRdb, the 5' RACE reads were re-called with MiXCR into one record per CDR3 protein. The data contain roughly 1,500,000 distinct CDR3 sequences, more than 30% of them seen just once; the ten biggest clones take up around 0.3%. Material: cord blood. These receptors came from a newborn girl in good health. CDR3s include the opening cysteine and the closing phenylalanine or tryptophan. A D gene is named only where the DNA matches it firmly. The listing skips clone size in some rows; elsewhere it reads once, few, many or a size class.

J gene: TRBJ2-1; V gene: TRBV28; D gene: TRBD2; clone size: .; CDR3 protein: CASKSSGRAYNEQFF; CDR3 DNA: TGTGCCAGCAAGTCTAGCGGGAGGGCCTACAATGAGCAGTTCTTC
J gene: TRBJ2-2; V gene: TRBV29-1; D gene: .; clone size: .; CDR3 protein: CSASRRAGSNTGGLFF; CDR3 DNA: TGCAGCGCTTCGAGGCGGGCAGGCTCGAACACCGGGGGGCTGTTTTTT
J gene: TRBJ2-1; V gene: TRBV5-1; D gene: .; clone size: many; CDR3 protein: CASSLAQTRVNEQFF; CDR3 DNA: TGCGCCAGCAGCTTGGCCCAGACTAGGGTTAATGAGCAGTTCTTC
J gene: TRBJ1-2; V gene: TRBV12-3/TRBV12-4; D gene: .; clone size: many; CDR3 protein: CASSLVPRAEYGYTF; CDR3 DNA: TGTGCCAGCAGTTTAGTCCCCAGGGCGGAGTATGGCTACACCTTC
J gene: TRBJ1-2; V gene: TRBV27; D gene: .; clone size: .; CDR3 protein: CASSLLGLGGYTF; CDR3 DNA: TGTGCCAGCAGTTTATTGGGGCTAGGTGGCTACACCTTC
J gene: TRBJ2-7; V gene: TRBV5-1; D gene: .; clone size: few; CDR3 protein: CASSLGPAGHTYEQYF; CDR3 DNA: TGCGCCAGCAGCTTGGGTCCGGCGGGCCATACCTACGAGCAGTACTTC
J gene: TRBJ2-1; V gene: TRBV7-6; D gene: TRBD2; clone size: few; CDR3 protein: CASSLGDTSGVNEQFF; CDR3 DNA: TGTGCCAGCAGCTTAGGAGATACTAGCGGGGTTAATGAGCAGTTCTTC
J gene: TRBJ2-2; V gene: TRBV6-1; D gene: .; clone size: once; CDR3 protein: CASSELLHGELFF; CDR3 DNA: TGTGCCAGCAGTGAACTACTACACGGGGAGCTGTTTTTT
J gene: TRBJ1-2; V gene: TRBV6-6; D gene: .; clone size: few; CDR3 protein: CASSYGGVEGYTF; CDR3 DNA: TGTGCCAGCAGTTACGGAGGAGTGGAAGGCTACACCTTC
J gene: TRBJ1-5; V gene: TRBV20-1; D gene: .; clone size: .; CDR3 protein: CSAGRGLGRYQPQHF; CDR3 DNA: TGCAGTGCGGGCCGAGGGCTGGGGCGTTATCAGCCCCAGCATTTT
J gene: TRBJ2-7; V gene: TRBV5-6; D gene: .; clone size: few; CDR3 protein: CASSLDKGRIIYEQYF; CDR3 DNA: TGTGCCAGCAGCTTGGATAAGGGACGGATTATCTACGAGCAGTACTTC
J gene: TRBJ1-2; V gene: TRBV6-1; D gene: .; clone size: .; CDR3 protein: CASSTIVRRLRTEQNYGSTF; CDR3 DNA: TGTGCCAGCAGCACGATCGTTCGAAGGCTTAGAACGGAACAAAACTATGGCTCCACCTTC
J gene: TRBJ2-7; V gene: TRBV4-2; D gene: TRBD2; clone size: .; CDR3 protein: CASSPKGGSSYNEQYF; CDR3 DNA: TGTGCCAGCAGCCCTAAAGGCGGGAGCTCCTACAATGAGCAGTACTTC
J gene: TRBJ2-3; V gene: TRBV7-2; D gene: .; clone size: .; CDR3 protein: CASSLAGNAQYF; CDR3 DNA: TGTGCCAGCAGCTTAGCGGGGAATGCGCAGTATTTT
J gene: TRBJ2-1; V gene: TRBV12-1; D gene: .; clone size: few; CDR3 protein: CASLTALAGGEYNEQFF; CDR3 DNA: TGTGCCAGCCTCACAGCACTAGCGGGAGGGGAATACAATGAGCAGTTCTTC
J gene: TRBJ1-2; V gene: TRBV25-1; D gene: TRBD1; clone size: .; CDR3 protein: CASSDIQGNQIYGYTF; CDR3 DNA: TGTGCCAGCAGTGACATACAGGGGAACCAAATATATGGCTACACCTTC
J gene: TRBJ1-2; V gene: TRBV4-2; D gene: .; clone size: .; CDR3 protein: CASSQDRQHKDGYTF; CDR3 DNA: TGTGCCAGCAGCCAAGATCGGCAACACAAGGATGGCTACACCTTC
J gene: TRBJ2-1; V gene: TRBV20-1; D gene: .; clone size: .; CDR3 protein: CSAGLYSSYEQFF; CDR3 DNA: TGCAGTGCTGGACTATATAGCTCCTACGAGCAGTTCTTC
J gene: TRBJ2-1; V gene: TRBV20-1; D gene: TRBD1; clone size: .; CDR3 protein: CSAPGQGAYNEQFF; CDR3 DNA: TGCAGTGCCCCGGGACAGGGGGCCTACAATGAGCAGTTCTTC
J gene: TRBJ1-2; V gene: TRBV2; D gene: .; clone size: .; CDR3 protein: CASSEEGHRAYGYTF; CDR3 DNA: TGTGCCAGCAGTGAAGAGGGACATCGGGCCTATGGCTACACCTTC
J gene: TRBJ1-4; V gene: TRBV4-1; D gene: TRBD1; clone size: .; CDR3 protein: CASSQPNRGLTNEKLFF; CDR3 DNA: TGCGCCAGCAGCCAACCGAACAGGGGGCTTACTAATGAAAAACTGTTTTTT
J gene: TRBJ1-5; V gene: TRBV12-3/TRBV12-4; D gene: TRBD1; clone size: .; CDR3 protein: CASSLSPGTGNQPQHF; CDR3 DNA: TGTGCCAGCAGTTTAAGCCCCGGGACAGGGAATCAGCCCCAGCATTTT
J gene: TRBJ2-5; V gene: TRBV19; D gene: .; clone size: .; CDR3 protein: CASRVNGGATQETQYF; CDR3 DNA: TGTGCCAGTAGAGTCAATGGCGGAGCAACCCAAGAGACCCAGTACTTC
J gene: TRBJ1-2; V gene: TRBV20-1; D gene: TRBD1; clone size: .; CDR3 protein: CSAPDRGGGNTF; CDR3 DNA: TGCAGTGCGCCCGACAGGGGTGGTGGCAACACCTTC
J gene: TRBJ2-3; V gene: TRBV5-5; D gene: TRBD2; clone size: .; CDR3 protein: CASSTASGTADTQYF; CDR3 DNA: TGTGCCAGCAGCACCGCTAGCGGGACCGCAGATACGCAGTATTTT
J gene: TRBJ2-1; V gene: TRBV12-3/TRBV12-4; D gene: .; clone size: few; CDR3 protein: CASSSGAGRQFF; CDR3 DNA: TGTGCCAGCAGTTCTGGTGCCGGGAGGCAGTTCTTC
J gene: TRBJ2-1; V gene: TRBV5-1; D gene: TRBD2; clone size: .; CDR3 protein: CASSQTSGGANEQFF; CDR3 DNA: TGCGCCAGCAGCCAGACTAGCGGGGGGGCCAATGAGCAGTTCTTC
J gene: TRBJ2-1; V gene: TRBV7-2; D gene: .; clone size: few; CDR3 protein: CASSLDPTDVGSYNEQFF; CDR3 DNA: TGTGCCAGCAGCTTAGACCCCACCGACGTAGGCTCCTACAATGAGCAGTTCTTC
J gene: TRBJ2-7; V gene: TRBV12-3/TRBV12-4; D gene: TRBD2; clone size: few; CDR3 protein: CASSKAGGLYEQYF; CDR3 DNA: TGTGCCAGCAGCAAAGCGGGGGGCCTCTACGAGCAGTACTTC
J gene: TRBJ1-2; V gene: TRBV20-1; D gene: TRBD1; clone size: .; CDR3 protein: CSAPMYRGNYGYTF; CDR3 DNA: TGCAGTGCCCCGATGTACAGGGGGAACTATGGCTACACCTTC
J gene: TRBJ1-6; V gene: TRBV12-3/TRBV12-4; D gene: .; clone size: few; CDR3 protein: CASSLRTAAPNSPLHF; CDR3 DNA: TGTGCCAGCAGTTTACGTACGGCCGCTCCTAATTCACCCCTCCACTTT
J gene: TRBJ2-1; V gene: TRBV20-1; D gene: .; clone size: many; CDR3 protein: CSANPAMGQFF; CDR3 DNA: TGCAGTGCGAATCCGGCGATGGGGCAGTTCTTC
J gene: TRBJ2-3; V gene: TRBV14; D gene: .; clone size: .; CDR3 protein: CASSQVISWVADTQYF; CDR3 DNA: TGTGCCAGCAGCCAAGTAATTAGTTGGGTCGCAGATACGCAGTATTTT
J gene: TRBJ1-2; V gene: TRBV7-6; D gene: .; clone size: .; CDR3 protein: CASSHGVGDPYGYTF; CDR3 DNA: TGTGCCAGCAGTCATGGAGTTGGGGATCCCTATGGCTACACCTTC
J gene: TRBJ2-3; V gene: TRBV30; D gene: .; clone size: .; CDR3 protein: CAWTAGPTDTQYF; CDR3 DNA: TGTGCCTGGACGGCCGGCCCCACAGATACGCAGTATTTT
J gene: TRBJ1-2; V gene: TRBV12-3/TRBV12-4; D gene: TRBD1; clone size: .; CDR3 protein: CASSIPGQGTYTF; CDR3 DNA: TGTGCCAGCAGTATACCGGGACAGGGAACGTACACCTTC
J gene: TRBJ2-6; V gene: TRBV3-1; D gene: .; clone size: few; CDR3 protein: CASTHRGSGANVLTF; CDR3 DNA: TGTGCCAGCACCCATAGGGGCTCTGGGGCCAACGTCCTGACTTTC
J gene: TRBJ1-4; V gene: TRBV5-1; D gene: .; clone size: .; CDR3 protein: CASRRTDEKLFF; CDR3 DNA: TGCGCCAGCAGGCGAACAGATGAAAAACTGTTTTTT
J gene: TRBJ2-3; V gene: TRBV18; D gene: .; clone size: .; CDR3 protein: CASSSLTGSRTDTQYF; CDR3 DNA: TGTGCCAGCTCATCTCTCACAGGGTCCCGCACAGATACGCAGTATTTT
J gene: TRBJ2-1; V gene: TRBV20-1; D gene: TRBD2; clone size: few; CDR3 protein: CSASRPAGRYNEQFF; CDR3 DNA: TGCAGTGCTAGCAGGCCAGCGGGACGCTACAATGAGCAGTTCTTC
J gene: TRBJ1-2; V gene: TRBV11-2; D gene: TRBD1; clone size: few; CDR3 protein: CASSPGTVSGYTF; CDR3 DNA: TGTGCCAGCAGCCCCGGGACAGTCTCTGGCTACACCTTC
J gene: TRBJ2-7; V gene: TRBV20-1; D gene: TRBD2; clone size: .; CDR3 protein: CSARDGAGTSGTEQYF; CDR3 DNA: TGCAGTGCTAGAGATGGGGCCGGGACTAGCGGGACCGAGCAGTACTTC
J gene: TRBJ2-3; V gene: TRBV20-1; D gene: .; clone size: few; CDR3 protein: CSASLTGHRTDTQYF; CDR3 DNA: TGCAGTGCTAGTTTAACAGGGCACCGTACAGATACGCAGTATTTT
J gene: TRBJ2-1; V gene: TRBV4-2; D gene: .; clone size: .; CDR3 protein: CASSQVGTGYRYNEQFF; CDR3 DNA: TGTGCCAGCAGCCAAGTGGGAACAGGTTATCGCTACAATGAGCAGTTCTTC
J gene: TRBJ2-3; V gene: TRBV25-1; D gene: TRBD2; clone size: .; CDR3 protein: CASSELSLGLDNTDTQYF; CDR3 DNA: TGTGCCAGCAGTGAATTATCATTGGGACTAGACAACACAGATACGCAGTATTTT
J gene: TRBJ1-1; V gene: TRBV20-1; D gene: .; clone size: .; CDR3 protein: CSAGRAPNTEAFF; CDR3 DNA: TGCAGTGCTGGCAGGGCCCCGAACACTGAAGCTTTCTTT
J gene: TRBJ2-3; V gene: TRBV10-3; D gene: .; clone size: .; CDR3 protein: CAISESTAWTPITDTQYF; CDR3 DNA: TGTGCCATCAGTGAGTCGACGGCCTGGACCCCCATTACAGATACGCAGTATTTT
J gene: TRBJ1-4; V gene: TRBV15; D gene: .; clone size: .; CDR3 protein: CATSRVAGVFEKLFF; CDR3 DNA: TGTGCCACCAGCAGAGTGGCGGGGGTATTTGAAAAACTGTTTTTT
J gene: TRBJ1-6; V gene: TRBV4-2; D gene: .; clone size: few; CDR3 protein: CASSQEEGRNSPLHF; CDR3 DNA: TGTGCCAGCAGCCAAGAAGAGGGACGGAATTCACCCCTCCACTTT
J gene: TRBJ1-1; V gene: TRBV5-1; D gene: .; clone size: .; CDR3 protein: CAGSSQNREGTEAFF; CDR3 DNA: TGCGCCGGCAGCTCACAAAACAGGGAAGGCACTGAAGCTTTCTTT
J gene: TRBJ2-3; V gene: TRBV12-5; D gene: .; clone size: few; CDR3 protein: CASVRAGTDTQYF; CDR3 DNA: TGTGCTAGTGTCAGAGCGGGCACAGATACGCAGTATTTT
J gene: TRBJ2-7; V gene: TRBV7-2; D gene: .; clone size: few; CDR3 protein: CASSFSGQIAYEQYF; CDR3 DNA: TGTGCCAGCAGCTTTTCTGGACAGATCGCCTACGAGCAGTACTTC
J gene: TRBJ2-5; V gene: TRBV4-2; D gene: TRBD1; clone size: .; CDR3 protein: CASSQDRTGFTLERYF; CDR3 DNA: TGTGCCAGCAGCCAAGATCGGACAGGTTTTACCCTCGAGCGGTACTTC
J gene: TRBJ2-3; V gene: TRBV7-9; D gene: .; clone size: few; CDR3 protein: CASSLARQGYTDTQYF; CDR3 DNA: TGTGCCAGCAGCTTAGCCCGCCAAGGATACACAGATACGCAGTATTTT